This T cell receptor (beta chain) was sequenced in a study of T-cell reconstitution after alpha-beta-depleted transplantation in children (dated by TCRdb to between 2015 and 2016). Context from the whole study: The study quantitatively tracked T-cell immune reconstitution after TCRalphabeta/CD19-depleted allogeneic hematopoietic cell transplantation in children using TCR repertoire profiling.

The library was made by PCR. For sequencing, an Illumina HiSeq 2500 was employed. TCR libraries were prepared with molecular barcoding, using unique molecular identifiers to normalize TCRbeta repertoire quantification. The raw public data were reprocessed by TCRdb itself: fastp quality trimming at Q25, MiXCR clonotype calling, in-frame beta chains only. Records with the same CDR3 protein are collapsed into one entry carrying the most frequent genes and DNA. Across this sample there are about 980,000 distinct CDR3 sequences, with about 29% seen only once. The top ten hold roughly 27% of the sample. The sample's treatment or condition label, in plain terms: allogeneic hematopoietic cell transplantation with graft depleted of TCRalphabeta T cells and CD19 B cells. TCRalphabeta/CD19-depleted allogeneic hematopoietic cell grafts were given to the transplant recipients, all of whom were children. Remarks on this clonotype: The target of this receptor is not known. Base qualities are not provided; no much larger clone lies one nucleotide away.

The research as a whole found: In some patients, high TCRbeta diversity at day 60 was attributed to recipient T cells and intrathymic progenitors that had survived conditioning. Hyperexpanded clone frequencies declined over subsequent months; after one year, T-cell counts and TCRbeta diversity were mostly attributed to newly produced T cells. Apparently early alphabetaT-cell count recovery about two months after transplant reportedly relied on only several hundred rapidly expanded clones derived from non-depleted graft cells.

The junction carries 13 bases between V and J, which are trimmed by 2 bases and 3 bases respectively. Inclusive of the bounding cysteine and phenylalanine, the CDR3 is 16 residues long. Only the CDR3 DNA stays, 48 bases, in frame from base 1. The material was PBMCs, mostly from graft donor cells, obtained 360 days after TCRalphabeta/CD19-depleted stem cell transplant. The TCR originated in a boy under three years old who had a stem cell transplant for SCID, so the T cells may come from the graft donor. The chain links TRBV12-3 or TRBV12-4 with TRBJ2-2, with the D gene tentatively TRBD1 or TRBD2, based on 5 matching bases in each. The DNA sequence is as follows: TGTGCCAGCAGTTTAAGTAGAGGGGCGTACACCGGGGAGCTGTTTTTT. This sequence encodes CASSLSRGAYTGELFF.